Listed below are T cell receptor beta chains from one sample, sequenced in a study of regulatory T cells in long-lasting Graves disease. TCRdb called the multiplex PCR reads again in MiXCR, with one record for every CDR3 protein. The data contain 350,000 to 400,000 distinct CDR3 sequences, about 14% of them singletons. This material consisted of peripheral blood mononuclear cells (PBMCs), taken at new diagnosis, from a patient treated with antithyroid drugs. These receptor sequences come from a female donor with Graves disease. CDR3s include the opening cysteine and the closing phenylalanine or tryptophan.

j_call v_call cdr3_aa
TRBJ1-2 TRBV10-3 CATLGRVLWNFYGYTF
TRBJ1-5 TRBV6-1 CAIHEGGKPQHF
TRBJ1-1 TRBV6-1 CASERRAGKVTEAFF
TRBJ1-6 TRBV3-1 CAGGDSGGSPLHF
TRBJ2-7 TRBV20-1 CSAGPLGLAGREQYF
TRBJ1-1 TRBV12-3/TRBV12-4 CASSSDSEAFF
TRBJ2-5 TRBV20-1 CSAGGGRGETQYF
TRBJ1-4 TRBV6-1 CASGQRLNEKLFF
TRBJ2-7 TRBV7-2 CASSLVLAGDEQYF
TRBJ2-1 TRBV6-2/TRBV6-3 CASSWTGSYNEQFF
TRBJ2-1 TRBV7-8 CASNIRLTSYNEQFF
TRBJ2-7 TRBV19 CASSIQRHHFEQYF
TRBJ2-4 TRBV19 CASSIAPGAGGKNIQYF
TRBJ2-5 TRBV7-2 CASSLTESDETQHF
TRBJ2-1 TRBV5-1 CASSLQFTGGSSYNEQFF
TRBJ2-3 TRBV19 CASRSGQQYADTHYF
TRBJ2-5 TRBV12-5 CASGSNRDPRGIQYF
TRBJ1-6 TRBV5-1 CASSLGATSSYNSPLHF
TRBJ1-4 TRBV3-1 CASSQDPVKLFF
TRBJ1-4 TRBV10-1 CASSEIWATNEKLFF
TRBJ2-3 TRBV29-1 CSVDHGPDTQYF
TRBJ1-2 TRBV9 CASSATPESYGYTF
TRBJ2-5 TRBV20-1 CSAGPGGAGETQYF
TRBJ2-7 TRBV10-3 CAIRRDSTYEQYF
TRBJ1-2 TRBV18 CASSPGASENGYTF
TRBJ1-2 TRBV7-8 CASSLAGGANYGYTF
TRBJ2-1 TRBV20-1 CSARVRLAGGNEQFF
TRBJ2-1 TRBV20-1 CSARDGGSRNEQFF
TRBJ2-5 TRBV7-8 CASLGQGAIETQYF
TRBJ1-5 TRBV5-6 CASSLMGLGNQPQHF
TRBJ1-2 TRBV19 CASSINGGGANGYTF
TRBJ2-7 TRBV7-2 CASSISRGGYEQYF
TRBJ1-5 TRBV27 CASGSQQPQHF
TRBJ2-5 TRBV2 CASDFSGNQETQYF
TRBJ2-7 TRBV7-9 CASTRGEGYEQYF
TRBJ2-3 TRBV27 CASMGTDTQYF
TRBJ2-5 TRBV12-5 CASGSSGGETQYF
TRBJ2-1 TRBV6-1 CASSGLAGGPNEQFF
TRBJ1-2 TRBV20-1 CSAKDRAYYGYTF
TRBJ2-7 TRBV30 CAFAWRTDYEQYF
TRBJ2-2 TRBV10-3 CASFSGGSNTGELFF
TRBJ2-7 TRBV13 CASSPPGEGSYEQYF
TRBJ2-7 TRBV10-3 CAISDGGSQRQYF
TRBJ1-4 TRBV5-1 CASNSRGPNEKLFF
TRBJ2-7 TRBV29-1 CSVEDSGVYEQYF
TRBJ2-5 TRBV20-1 CSARDGTSGETQYF
TRBJ2-2 TRBV29-1 CSVEDPHRGTGELFF
TRBJ1-2 TRBV25-1 CASSDSNRQGRDGYTF
TRBJ2-5 TRBV2 CASKGLEETQYF
TRBJ2-5 TRBV12-3/TRBV12-4 CASSAGTWKTQYF
TRBJ1-2 TRBV20-1 CSAGGQGTNYGYTF
TRBJ2-3 TRBV6-2/TRBV6-3 CASSSSGSTDTQYF
TRBJ1-2 TRBV5-1 CASSLLESDGYTF
TRBJ2-7 TRBV20-1 CSARVLAGGPYAEQYF
TRBJ1-4 TRBV6-9 CASSYSGGPDEKLFF
TRBJ2-1 TRBV7-3 CASSLGPGQGEQFF
TRBJ2-4 TRBV11-2 CASSFLSGIDKNIQYF
TRBJ1-2 TRBV15 CATSRQRGLYGYTF